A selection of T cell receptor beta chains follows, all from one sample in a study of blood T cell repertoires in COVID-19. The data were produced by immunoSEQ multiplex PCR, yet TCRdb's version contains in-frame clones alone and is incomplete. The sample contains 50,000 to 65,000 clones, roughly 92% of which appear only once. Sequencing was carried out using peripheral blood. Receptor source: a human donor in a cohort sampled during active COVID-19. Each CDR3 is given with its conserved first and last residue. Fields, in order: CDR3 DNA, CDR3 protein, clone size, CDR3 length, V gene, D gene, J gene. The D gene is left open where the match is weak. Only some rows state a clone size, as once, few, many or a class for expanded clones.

CDR3 DNA: TGTGCCAGCAGCAAAGAGAGGCGGCGGAGGTTTCGGGAGCTGTTTTTT
CDR3 protein: CASSKERRRRFRELFF
clone size: once
CDR3 length: 16
V gene: TRBV21-1
D gene: -
J gene: TRBJ2-2

CDR3 DNA: TGTGCCAGCAGCGTAGGGCCCCGGGACAGCGTTCAAGAGACCCAGTACTTC
CDR3 protein: CASSVGPRDSVQETQYF
clone size: -
CDR3 length: 17
V gene: TRBV9
D gene: TRBD1
J gene: TRBJ2-5

CDR3 DNA: TGTGCCAGCAGTCCCCTACGCCATACGCAGTATTTT
CDR3 protein: CASSPLRHTQYF
clone size: -
CDR3 length: 12
V gene: TRBV7-9
D gene: -
J gene: TRBJ2-3

CDR3 DNA: TGTGCCACGCCCTCGGGGGTAACTGAAGCTTTCTTT
CDR3 protein: CATPSGVTEAFF
clone size: -
CDR3 length: 12
V gene: TRBV3-1/TRBV3-2
D gene: -
J gene: TRBJ1-1

CDR3 DNA: TGTGCCAGTAGTTCTTCCTACGAGCAGTACTTC
CDR3 protein: CASSSSYEQYF
clone size: -
CDR3 length: 11
V gene: TRBV19
D gene: -
J gene: TRBJ2-7

CDR3 DNA: TGTGCCAGCAGCATTGGACAGGGGGTTACTGAAGCTTTCTTT
CDR3 protein: CASSIGQGVTEAFF
clone size: once
CDR3 length: 14
V gene: TRBV7-3
D gene: TRBD1
J gene: TRBJ1-1

CDR3 DNA: TGTGCCAGCAGTGAAGGAGGGAACACTGAAGCTTTCTTT
CDR3 protein: CASSEGGNTEAFF
clone size: -
CDR3 length: 13
V gene: TRBV25-1
D gene: -
J gene: TRBJ1-1

CDR3 DNA: TGCGCCAGCAGCCCTCGACTAGCGGGAGGGCCGGTCAATGAGCAGTTCTTC
CDR3 protein: CASSPRLAGGPVNEQFF
clone size: -
CDR3 length: 17
V gene: TRBV5-1
D gene: TRBD2
J gene: TRBJ2-1

CDR3 DNA: TGTGCCAGCAGTGATAACAGGGGGAATCAGCCCCAGCATTTT
CDR3 protein: CASSDNRGNQPQHF
clone size: few
CDR3 length: 14
V gene: TRBV6-1
D gene: TRBD1
J gene: TRBJ1-5

CDR3 DNA: TGTGCCAGCAGCTTAGCCCGACTAGCGGGAAACAATGAGCAGTTCTTC
CDR3 protein: CASSLARLAGNNEQFF
clone size: -
CDR3 length: 16
V gene: TRBV11-2
D gene: TRBD2
J gene: TRBJ2-1

CDR3 DNA: TGTGCCTCGGCGAGGACAGCCAGGAGCTCCTACGAGCAGTACTTC
CDR3 protein: CASARTARSSYEQYF
clone size: -
CDR3 length: 15
V gene: TRBV2
D gene: -
J gene: TRBJ2-7

CDR3 DNA: TGTGCCAGCAGCGGATCCCCCAGGGGTGGAAACACCATATATTTT
CDR3 protein: CASSGSPRGGNTIYF
clone size: -
CDR3 length: 15
V gene: TRBV3-1/TRBV3-2
D gene: -
J gene: TRBJ1-3

CDR3 DNA: TGTGCCAGCAGCGGGCGGGAGGGCAGTCATTTCTACGAGCAGTACTTC
CDR3 protein: CASSGREGSHFYEQYF
clone size: -
CDR3 length: 16
V gene: TRBV9
D gene: TRBD2
J gene: TRBJ2-7

CDR3 DNA: TGCAGCACCTATACAGGGGGCACTGAAGCTTTCTTT
CDR3 protein: CSTYTGGTEAFF
clone size: -
CDR3 length: 12
V gene: TRBV29-1
D gene: TRBD1
J gene: TRBJ1-1

CDR3 DNA: TGTGCCAGCAGCCTCGGAGACGCAGAAAAACTGTTTTTT
CDR3 protein: CASSLGDAEKLFF
clone size: -
CDR3 length: 13
V gene: TRBV5-6
D gene: -
J gene: TRBJ1-4

CDR3 DNA: TGTGCCAGCTCTTCAGGGACAGAAGCCTATGGCTACACCTTC
CDR3 protein: CASSSGTEAYGYTF
clone size: -
CDR3 length: 14
V gene: TRBV18
D gene: TRBD1
J gene: TRBJ1-2

CDR3 DNA: TGTGCCTCCTCGGGGACAGGGCGGATGAACACTGAAGCTTTCTTT
CDR3 protein: CASSGTGRMNTEAFF
clone size: -
CDR3 length: 15
V gene: TRBV28
D gene: TRBD1
J gene: TRBJ1-1

CDR3 DNA: TGTGCCAGCAGTGCGGGCCCGGGACAGACTTCACCCCTCCACTTT
CDR3 protein: CASSAGPGQTSPLHF
clone size: -
CDR3 length: 15
V gene: TRBV2
D gene: TRBD1
J gene: TRBJ1-6

CDR3 DNA: TGCAGTGCTAAACGCACCGGAGCTTTCTTT
CDR3 protein: CSAKRTGAFF
clone size: once
CDR3 length: 10
V gene: TRBV20-1
D gene: -
J gene: TRBJ1-1